The TCR beta chain under discussion was sequenced for a study of cytomegalovirus exposure and HLA in healthy donors. Study results and caveats: Sequences of the TCR beta chain were said to predict the HLA-A and HLA-B alleles of most subjects accurately. By a later analysis, the bulk of CMV-associated TCR beta chains appeared HLA-restricted.

The germline V gene has CDR1 ENHRY and CDR2 SYGVKD. Losses at the gene ends were 6 bases for V and 2 bases for J; bases not matched to a gene: 13. The CDR3 is 16 residues long. The PCR contained 60 Vbeta and 13 Jbeta primers. The assay was immunoSEQ multiplex PCR, and TCRdb's table has in-frame clones only and misses some. The sample holds approximately 89,000 clones, roughly four fifths seen once. Each donor's status was that of a healthy bone marrow donor. Turning to this clone: Its target is unknown.

This receptor was identified in a man between 25 and 39 years old in good health and CMV-seronegative. The V call is TRBV10-3, the J call TRBJ2-7; 7 bases align to TRBD1. Sequenced sample: PBMCs. CDR3 sequence reads: CAIRRQNRDRAYEQYF. The CDR3 DNA follows: TGTGCCATCAGGAGACAGAACCGGGACAGAGCCTACGAGCAGTACTTC.